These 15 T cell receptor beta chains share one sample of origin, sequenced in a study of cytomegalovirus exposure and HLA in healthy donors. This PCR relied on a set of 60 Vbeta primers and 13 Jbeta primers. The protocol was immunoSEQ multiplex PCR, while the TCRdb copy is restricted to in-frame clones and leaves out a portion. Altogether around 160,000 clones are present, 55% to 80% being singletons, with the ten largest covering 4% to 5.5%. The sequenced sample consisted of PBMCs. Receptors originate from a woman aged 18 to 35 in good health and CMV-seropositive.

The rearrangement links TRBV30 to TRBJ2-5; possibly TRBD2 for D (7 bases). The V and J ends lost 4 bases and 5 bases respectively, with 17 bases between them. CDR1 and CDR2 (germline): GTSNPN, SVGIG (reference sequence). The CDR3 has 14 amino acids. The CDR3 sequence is CAWIQGGALETQYF. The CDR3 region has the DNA TGTGCCTGGATCCAAGGGGGGGCGTTGGAGACCCAGTACTTC. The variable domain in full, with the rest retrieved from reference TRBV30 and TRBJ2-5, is SQTIHQWPATLVQPVGSPLSLECTVEGTSNPNLYWYRQAAGRGLQLLFYSVGIGQISSEVPQNLSASRPQDRQFILSSKKLLLSDSGFYLCAWIQGGALETQYFGPGTRLLVL.

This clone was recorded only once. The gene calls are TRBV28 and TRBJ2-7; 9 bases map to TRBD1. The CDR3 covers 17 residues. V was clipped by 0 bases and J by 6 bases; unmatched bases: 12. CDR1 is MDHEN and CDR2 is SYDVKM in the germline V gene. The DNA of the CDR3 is TGTGCCAGCAGTTTATGCGGGTGGGGACAGGGATCATGCGAGCAGTACTTC. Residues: CASSLCGWGQGSCEQYF.

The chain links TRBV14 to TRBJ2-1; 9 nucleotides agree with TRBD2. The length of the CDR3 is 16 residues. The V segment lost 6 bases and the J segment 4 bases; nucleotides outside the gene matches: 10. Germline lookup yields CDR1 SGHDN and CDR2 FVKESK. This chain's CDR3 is CASRGLAGGPYNEQFF. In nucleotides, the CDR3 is TGTGCCAGCAGGGGCCTGGCGGGAGGGCCTTACAATGAGCAGTTCTTC.

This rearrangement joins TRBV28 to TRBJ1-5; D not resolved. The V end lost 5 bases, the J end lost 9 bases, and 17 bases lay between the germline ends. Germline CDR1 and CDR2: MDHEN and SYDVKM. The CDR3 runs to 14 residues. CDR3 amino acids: CASSLGGRPGPQHF. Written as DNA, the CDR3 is TGTGCCAGCAGTCTAGGAGGGCGCCCGGGGCCCCAGCATTTT.

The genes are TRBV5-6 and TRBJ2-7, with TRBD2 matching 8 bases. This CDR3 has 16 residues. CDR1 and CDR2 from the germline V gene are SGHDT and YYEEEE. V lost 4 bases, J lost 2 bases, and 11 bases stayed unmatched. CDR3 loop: CASSSSGGFSPYEQYF. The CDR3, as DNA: TGTGCCAGCAGCAGCTCGGGGGGGTTTTCTCCCTACGAGCAGTACTTC.

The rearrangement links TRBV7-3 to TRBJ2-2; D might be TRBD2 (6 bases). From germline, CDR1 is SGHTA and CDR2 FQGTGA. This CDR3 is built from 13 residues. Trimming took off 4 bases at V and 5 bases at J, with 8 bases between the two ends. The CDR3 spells CASSSLATGELFF. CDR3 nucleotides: TGTGCCAGCAGCTCACTAGCAACCGGGGAGCTGTTTTTT.

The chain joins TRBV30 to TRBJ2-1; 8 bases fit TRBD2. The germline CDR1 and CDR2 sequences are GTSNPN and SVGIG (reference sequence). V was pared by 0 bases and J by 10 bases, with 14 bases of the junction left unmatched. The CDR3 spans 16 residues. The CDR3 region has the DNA TGTGCCTGGAGTGTTCTCCCGGGACTAGGGGGAAGAGAGCAGTTCTTC. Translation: CAWSVLPGLGGREQFF.

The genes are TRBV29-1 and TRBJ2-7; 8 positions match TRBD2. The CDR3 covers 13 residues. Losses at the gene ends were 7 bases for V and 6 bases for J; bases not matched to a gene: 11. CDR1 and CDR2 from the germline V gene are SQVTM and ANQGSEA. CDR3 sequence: CSAYSGAVGEQYF. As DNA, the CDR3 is TGCAGCGCATATAGCGGGGCGGTCGGCGAGCAGTACTTC.

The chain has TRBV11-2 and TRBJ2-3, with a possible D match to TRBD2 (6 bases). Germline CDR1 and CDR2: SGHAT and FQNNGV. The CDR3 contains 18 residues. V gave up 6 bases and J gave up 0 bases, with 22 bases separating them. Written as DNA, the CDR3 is TGTGCCAGCAGGGAGTTGTTCTGGGAGGTGGGGAGCACAGATACGCAGTATTTT. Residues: CASRELFWEVGSTDTQYF.

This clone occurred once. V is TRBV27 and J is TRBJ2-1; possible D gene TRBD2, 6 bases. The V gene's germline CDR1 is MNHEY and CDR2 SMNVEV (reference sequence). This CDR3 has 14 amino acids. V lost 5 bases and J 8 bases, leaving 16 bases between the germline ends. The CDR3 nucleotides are TGTGCCAGCAGTCCCGGGGGAGGCGGCTATGAGCAGTTCTTC. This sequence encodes CASSPGGGGYEQFF.

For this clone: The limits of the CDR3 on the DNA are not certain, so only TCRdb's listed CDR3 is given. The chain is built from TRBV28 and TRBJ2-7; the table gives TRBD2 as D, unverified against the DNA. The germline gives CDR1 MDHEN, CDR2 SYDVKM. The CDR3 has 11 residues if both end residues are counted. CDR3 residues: CASSSSTSESF.

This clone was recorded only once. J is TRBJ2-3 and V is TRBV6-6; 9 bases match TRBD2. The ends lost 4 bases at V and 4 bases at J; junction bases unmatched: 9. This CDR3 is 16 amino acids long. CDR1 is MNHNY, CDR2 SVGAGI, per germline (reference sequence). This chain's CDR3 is CASSSPVAGVPDTQYF. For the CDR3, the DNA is TGTGCCAGCAGTTCACCCGTAGCGGGAGTCCCAGATACGCAGTATTTT.

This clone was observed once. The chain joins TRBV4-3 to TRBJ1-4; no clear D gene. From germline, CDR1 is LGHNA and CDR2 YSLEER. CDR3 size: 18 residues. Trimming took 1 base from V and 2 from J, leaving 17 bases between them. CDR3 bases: TGCGCCAGCAGCCAAGTTTCAGATCTTATGAAGACTAATGAAAAACTGTTTTTT. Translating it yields CASSQVSDLMKTNEKLFF.

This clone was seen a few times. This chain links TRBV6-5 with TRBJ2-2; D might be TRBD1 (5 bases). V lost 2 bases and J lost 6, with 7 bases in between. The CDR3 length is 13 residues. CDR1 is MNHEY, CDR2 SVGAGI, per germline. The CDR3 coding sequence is TGTGCCAGCAGTTACAGGGGCCCCGGGGAGCTGTTTTTT. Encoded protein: CASSYRGPGELFF.

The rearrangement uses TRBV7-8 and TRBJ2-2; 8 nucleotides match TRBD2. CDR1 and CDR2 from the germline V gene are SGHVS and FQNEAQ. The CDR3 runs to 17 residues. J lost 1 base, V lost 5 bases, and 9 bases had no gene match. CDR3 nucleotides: TGTGCCAGCAGCCCAGACCGGGGGGGGCGGAACACCGGGGAGCTGTTTTTT. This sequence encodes CASSPDRGGRNTGELFF.